Below, 13 T cell receptor beta chains from the same sample are listed, as sequenced in a study of post-analysis software for immune sequencing data. These receptors have no identified antigens. Unique molecular identifiers featured in each of the TCR beta cDNA libraries. TCRdb reanalysed the PCR reads using MiXCR and keeps one entry per CDR3 protein. This sample yields 380,000 or so distinct CDR3 sequences, of which roughly 35% are seen a single time; roughly 12% belongs to the top ten. Study results and caveats: TRBV segments more frequent in patients than in controls numbered about five and included TRBV5-6, TRBV5-1 and TRBV20-1.

Sequencing was carried out using blood. These receptor sequences come from a girl aged 5-17 years with multiple sclerosis.

V gene TRBV29-1 combines with J gene TRBJ2-3; D is ambiguous. V lost 4 bases and J lost 5, with 10 bases in between. Looked up from germline, CDR1 is SQVTM and CDR2 is ANQGSEA. CDR3 length: 12 amino acids. The CDR3 DNA is TGCAGCGTTGGGCAGGAAGGAGATACGCAGTATTTT. Its translation is CSVGQEGDTQYF.

The CDR3 DNA reads as TGCGCCAGCAGACCATCAGGGCCCCCTGGGGCCAACGTCCTGACTTTC. This sequence encodes CASRPSGPPGANVLTF. The rearrangement uses TRBV5-1 and TRBJ2-6; possible D gene TRBD1, 5 bases. Trimming shortened V by 5 bases and J by 2 bases, and 14 bases separated the two germline ends. This CDR3 region has 16 residues. The germline gives CDR1 SGHRS, CDR2 YFSETQ.

This clonotype was observed a few times. The V and J genes are TRBV7-9 and TRBJ1-5; the D is unclear. CDR1 is SEHNR, CDR2 FQNEAQ, per germline (reference sequence). Trimming pared 1 base from V and 7 bases from J, leaving 5 bases between. This CDR3 comprises 12 residues. The CDR3 DNA sequence: TGTGCCAGCAGCTTAGAATACCAGCCCCAGCATTTT. The encoded protein is CASSLEYQPQHF.

The CDR3 nucleotides read TGTGCCAGCAGGGCTTCGGGGACCGGCAATCAGCCCCAGCATTTT. Amino acid sequence: CASRASGTGNQPQHF. This chain links TRBV12-3 or TRBV12-4 with TRBJ1-5; possibly TRBD1 for D (5 bases). The CDR3 is made up of 15 amino acids. The V end lost 6 bases, the J end lost 2 bases, and 14 bases lay between the germline ends.

This clonotype appeared a few times. This sequence joins TRBV7-6 and TRBJ2-5; TRBD1 matches at 9 bases. The CDR3 totals 17 residues. Per the germline V gene, CDR1 is SGHVS and CDR2 is FNYEAQ. Trimming removed 1 base from V and 5 bases from J; junction bases left unmatched: 11. The CDR3 sequence: CASSLGGTGQGTETQYF. In DNA, the CDR3 is TGTGCCAGCAGCTTAGGTGGGACAGGGCAAGGGACGGAGACCCAGTACTTC.

The genes are TRBV7-9 and TRBJ2-7; D remains ambiguous. CDR3 length equals 14 residues. The V end was cut by 1 base, the J end by 0 bases, with 7 bases between. Germline values: CDR1 SEHNR, CDR2 FQNEAQ (reference sequence). The CDR3 nucleotides read TGTGCCAGCAGCTTAGAGTTTATCTCCTACGAGCAGTACTTC. Its protein product is CASSLEFISYEQYF.

The chain combines TRBV2 with TRBJ2-5; D is unclear. The CDR3 loop spans 10 amino acids. V lost 7 bases and J 4 bases, leaving 4 bases between the germline ends. CDR1 is SNHLY and CDR2 is FYNNEI in the germline V gene. CDR3 loop: CASKRETQYF. CDR3 nucleotides: TGTGCCAGCAAGAGAGAGACCCAGTACTTC.

The rearrangement links TRBV12-3 or TRBV12-4 to TRBJ1-5, with TRBD1 identical over 7 bases. This CDR3 is 15 amino acids long. Germline trimming cut 4 bases from V and 5 bases from J; bases unmatched to any gene: 8. CDR3 loop: CASSSRGPVHQPQHF. The DNA for the CDR3 is TGTGCCAGCAGTTCTAGGGGGCCCGTTCATCAGCCCCAGCATTTT.

The V call is TRBV5-6, the J call TRBJ2-3, with 8 positions matching TRBD2. Germline CDR1 reads SGHDT; CDR2 reads YYEEEE. Germline trimming cut 4 bases from V and 4 bases from J; bases unmatched to any gene: 11. This CDR3 is built from 16 residues. This CDR3 is CASSRFGSGESDTQYF. The CDR3 region has the DNA TGTGCCAGCAGCCGATTCGGTAGCGGGGAGTCAGATACGCAGTATTTT.

This clonotype was seen only a few times. The V and J genes are TRBV20-1 and TRBJ2-1; perhaps TRBD2 as D (5 bases). This CDR3 region has 15 residues. V lost 1 base, J lost 3 bases, and 13 bases lay in between. In germline, CDR1 is DFQATT, CDR2 SNEGSKA (reference sequence). This chain's CDR3 is CSARAAKRNYNEQFF. The DNA for the CDR3 is TGCAGTGCTAGAGCCGCGAAGCGGAACTACAATGAGCAGTTCTTC.

This clonotype was counted only a few times. One base away lies a much larger clone, so this may be a sequencing read error. The chain combines TRBV7-2 with TRBJ2-6, with D hard to call. Germline CDR1 SGHTA, CDR2 FQGNSA. The CDR3 covers 16 residues. The CDR3 loop is CAGSPDPPSGANVLTF. DNA of the CDR3: TGTGCCGGCAGCCCGGACCCCCCCTCTGGGGCCAACGTCCTGACTTTC.

The chain carries TRBV7-3 and TRBJ1-5; 8 bases align to TRBD1. The CDR3 has 18 residues. J gave up 2 bases and V 1 base, and 10 bases lay outside the gene matches. CDR1 is SGHTA and CDR2 is FQGTGA in the germline V gene. CDR3 sequence reads: CASSLITGQGAGNQPQHF. The CDR3 region has the DNA TGTGCCAGCAGCTTAATAACAGGGCAGGGGGCAGGCAATCAGCCCCAGCATTTT.

This clonotype was observed at least ten times. V and J are TRBV20-1 and TRBJ2-7; 8 bases fit TRBD1. V dropped 0 bases and J dropped 0; count of bases not matched to a gene: 7. This CDR3 contains 16 residues. From germline, CDR1 is DFQATT and CDR2 SNEGSKA (reference sequence). This CDR3 reads CSARDQGAANSYEQYF. DNA of the CDR3: TGCAGTGCTAGAGATCAGGGGGCTGCTAACTCCTACGAGCAGTACTTC.